This entry features one TCR beta chain sequence. At the DNA level, this CDR3 is encoded by other sequences in the same sample as well. Germline assignment: CDR1 SGDLS and CDR2 YYNGEE. Trimming pared 0 bases from V and 0 bases from J, leaving 9 bases between. This CDR3 has 15 residues. This sample was included in a study of blood T cell repertoires in COVID-19. Study overall: Symptom resolution, clearance, or two negative PCRs marked donors in Cohort 3 as recovered. Acute and convalescent COVID-19 samples came from the United States, Italy and Spain.

Living in about two dozen US areas, the participants were between roughly 18 and 89 years of age. Participant reports of clinical history set cohort assignment. Sequencing was performed with immunoSEQ multiplex PCR; in TCRdb, only in-frame clones are kept and a portion is missing. The table shows about 210,000 clones, with around nine tenths occurring only once. This TCR was sampled from a man in his thirties or forties in a cohort exposed to, infected with or recovered from COVID-19 (not recorded which). Sequences were obtained from PBMCs or T cells enriched from blood (not recorded which). The V gene is TRBV9, the J gene TRBJ1-1; D is unclear. The CDR3 loop is CASSVGTGMNTEAFF. The CDR3 DNA sequence: TGTGCCAGCAGCGTAGGCACGGGTATGAACACTGAAGCTTTCTTT.